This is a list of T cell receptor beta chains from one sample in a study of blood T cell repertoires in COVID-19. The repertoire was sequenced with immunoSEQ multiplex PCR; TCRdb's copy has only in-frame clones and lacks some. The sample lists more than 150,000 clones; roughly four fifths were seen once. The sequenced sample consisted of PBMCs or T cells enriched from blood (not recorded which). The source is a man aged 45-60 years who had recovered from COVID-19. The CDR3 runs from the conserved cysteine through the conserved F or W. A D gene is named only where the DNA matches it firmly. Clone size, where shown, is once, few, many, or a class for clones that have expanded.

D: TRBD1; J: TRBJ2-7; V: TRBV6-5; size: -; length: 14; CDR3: CASSRTGSSYEQYF; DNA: TGTGCCAGCAGTCGGACAGGGAGCTCCTACGAGCAGTACTTC
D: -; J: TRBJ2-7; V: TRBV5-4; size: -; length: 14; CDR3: CASSFAGLTYEQYF; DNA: TGTGCCAGCAGCTTCGCGGGGCTCACCTACGAGCAGTACTTC
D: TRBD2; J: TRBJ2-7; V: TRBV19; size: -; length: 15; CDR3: CASINGLAGTYEQYF; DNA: TGTGCCAGTATCAACGGACTAGCGGGGACCTACGAGCAGTACTTC
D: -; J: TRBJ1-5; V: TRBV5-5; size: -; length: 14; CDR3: CASSSEGARQPQHF; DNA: TGTGCCAGCAGCTCCGAAGGGGCGCGACAGCCCCAGCATTTT
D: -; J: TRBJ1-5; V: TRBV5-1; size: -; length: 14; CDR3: CASSFTGPNQPQHF; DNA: TGCGCCAGCAGCTTTACAGGGCCCAATCAGCCCCAGCATTTT
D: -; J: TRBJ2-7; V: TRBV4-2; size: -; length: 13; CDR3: CASSRRLAYEQYF; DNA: TGTGCCAGCAGCCGCCGTCTAGCTTACGAGCAGTACTTC
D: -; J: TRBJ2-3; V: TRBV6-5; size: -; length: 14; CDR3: CASSTSLSTDTQYF; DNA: TGTGCCAGCAGCACTAGCTTATCCACAGATACGCAGTATTTT
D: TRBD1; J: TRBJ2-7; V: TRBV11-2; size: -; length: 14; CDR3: CASSLQWDSYEQYF; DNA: TGTGCCAGCAGCTTACAATGGGACAGCTACGAGCAGTACTTC
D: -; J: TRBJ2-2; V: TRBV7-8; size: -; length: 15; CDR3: CASSLATQNTGELFF; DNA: TGTGCCAGCAGCTTAGCGACTCAGAACACCGGGGAGCTGTTTTTT
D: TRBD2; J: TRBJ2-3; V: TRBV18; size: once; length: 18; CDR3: CASSPLSSLAGRTDTQYF; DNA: TGTGCCAGCTCACCACTCAGTTCCCTAGCGGGTCGCACAGATACGCAGTATTTT
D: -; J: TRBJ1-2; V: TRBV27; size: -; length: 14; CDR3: CASSQTGIKYGYTF; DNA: TGTGCCAGCAGCCAGACAGGAATCAAATATGGCTACACCTTC
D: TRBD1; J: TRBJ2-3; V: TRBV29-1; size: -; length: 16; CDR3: CSARTIPGQSTDTQYF; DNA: TGCAGTGCTAGAACTATCCCGGGACAGAGCACAGATACGCAGTATTTT
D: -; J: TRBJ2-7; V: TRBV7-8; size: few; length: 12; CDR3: CASSLSTYEQYF; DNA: TGTGCCAGCAGCTTGTCAACCTACGAGCAGTACTTC
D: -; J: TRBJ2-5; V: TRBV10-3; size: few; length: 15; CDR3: CAIGRTGGLQETQYF; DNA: TGTGCCATCGGGAGAACGGGGGGCCTCCAAGAGACCCAGTACTTC
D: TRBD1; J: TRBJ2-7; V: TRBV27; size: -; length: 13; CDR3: CASTAAGQGEQYF; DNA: TGTGCCAGCACCGCCGCGGGACAGGGGGAGCAGTACTTC
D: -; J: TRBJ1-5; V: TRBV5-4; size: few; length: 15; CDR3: CASSVQGKLAQPQHF; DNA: TGTGCCAGCAGCGTACAGGGAAAACTTGCTCAGCCCCAGCATTTT
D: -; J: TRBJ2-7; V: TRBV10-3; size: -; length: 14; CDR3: CAISRDFDSYEQYF; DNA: TGTGCCATCAGTAGGGACTTTGACTCCTACGAGCAGTACTTC